A selection of T cell receptor beta chains follows, all from one sample in a study of graft-versus-host responses after intestinal transplantation. Clones were read by immunoSEQ multiplex PCR, and TCRdb kept only the in-frame ones, dropping some. Of around 2,000 clones in the sample, more than 35% were seen once. The sequenced sample was alloreactive CD8+ T cells from a mixed lymphocyte reaction culture, obtained before transplantation. Receptors were obtained from a human patient who was an organ donor for intestinal transplantation. Both conserved end residues are part of each CDR3. A D gene is named only where the DNA matches it firmly. A row's size may be missing; if present it is once, few, many or a size class.

D,V,J,size,DNA,CDR3
-,TRBV11-2,TRBJ1-4,once,TGTGCCAGCAGCTCTACAGCCGCAACTAATGAAAAACTGTTTTTT,CASSSTAATNEKLFF
-,TRBV19,TRBJ1-4,-,TGTGCCAGTAGGAAAACGGGGGAAAAACTGTTTTTT,CASRKTGEKLFF
-,TRBV5-1,TRBJ2-6,-,TGCGCCAGTAAATGGAGCTCTGGGGCCAACGTCCTGACTTTC,CASKWSSGANVLTF
TRBD2,TRBV10-1,TRBJ2-2,few,TGCGCCAGCAGTGAGTCGGGGGGGTACACCGGGGAGCTGTTTTTT,CASSESGGYTGELFF
-,TRBV11-2,TRBJ2-2,-,TGTGCCAGCAGCCTTACCGGGGAGCTGTTTTTT,CASSLTGELFF
-,TRBV5-1,TRBJ2-3,-,TGCGCCAGCAGCTTGTGGGCTCCCGACACAGATACGCAGTATTTT,CASSLWAPDTDTQYF
TRBD1,TRBV4-1,TRBJ2-7,-,TGCGCCAGCAGCCAATTATTTGGGACCGGGACAGTTACCTACGAGCAGTACTTC,CASSQLFGTGTVTYEQYF
TRBD1,TRBV4-1,TRBJ2-2,few,TGCGCCAGCAGCCGGGACAGCATCACCGGGGAGCTGTTTTTT,CASSRDSITGELFF
TRBD2,TRBV19,TRBJ2-3,-,TGTGCCAGTAGAGTCCGGGGGGGGGAAGATACGCAGTATTTT,CASRVRGGEDTQYF
-,TRBV2,TRBJ2-7,-,TGTGCCAGCAGTGAGTTGGGAGAAAGCTCCTACGAGCAGTACTTC,CASSELGESSYEQYF
TRBD1,TRBV4-1,TRBJ1-5,-,TGCGCCAGCAGCCAAGAGACAGGGAATCAGCCCCAGCATTTT,CASSQETGNQPQHF
-,TRBV10-3,TRBJ2-7,large,TGTGCCATCGACGAAGCCCAGGGCTACGAGCAGTACTTC,CAIDEAQGYEQYF
-,TRBV5-1,TRBJ2-3,-,TGCGCCAGCAGCTTTACACTGGGGGAGGATACGCAGTATTTT,CASSFTLGEDTQYF
TRBD2,TRBV4-1,TRBJ2-7,few,TGCGCCAGCACCCTCACGACCGTCAGCGGGGCTTTCAACGAGCAGTACTTC,CASTLTTVSGAFNEQYF
TRBD1,TRBV7-8,TRBJ2-2,few,TGTGCCAGCAGCTTTAACCCGGACAGGTACACCGGGGAGCTGTTTTTT,CASSFNPDRYTGELFF
-,TRBV28,TRBJ1-2,-,TGTGCCAGCAGGCCAGCGGGCGTTAACTATGGCTACACCTTC,CASRPAGVNYGYTF
-,TRBV19,TRBJ1-4,-,TGTGCCAGTAGCCTAATCTCTCCGGAGGGAAAACTGTTTTTT,CASSLISPEGKLFF
-,TRBV9,TRBJ1-2,-,TGTGCCAGCAGCGTAGGTGGGGGTTTTTTAGGCGGCTACACCTTC,CASSVGGGFLGGYTF
-,TRBV9,TRBJ1-1,few,TGTGCCAGCAGCGTAGGGAGTGCGAACACTGAAGCTTTCTTT,CASSVGSANTEAFF
TRBD1,TRBV6-5,TRBJ2-7,few,TGTGCCAGCAGCCCGAGACAGGGGGCGGCCTACGAGCAGTACTTC,CASSPRQGAAYEQYF
TRBD1,TRBV6-6,TRBJ2-7,few,TGTGCCAGCAGTTTTGGACAGGGGGGATACGAGCAGTACTTC,CASSFGQGGYEQYF
-,TRBV7-9,TRBJ2-5,medium-sized,TGTGCCAGCACCCCCGGGACGGAGGGGGCAAGGTGGGAGACCCAGTACTTC,CASTPGTEGARWETQYF
-,TRBV10-2,TRBJ2-3,-,TGCGCCAGCAGTGTAACTAGAGGTAGCACAGATACGCAGTATTTT,CASSVTRGSTDTQYF
-,TRBV9,TRBJ2-5,-,TGTGCCAGCAGCGGCACAGGGAAAGAGACCCAGTACTTC,CASSGTGKETQYF
-,TRBV20-1,TRBJ1-6,-,TGCAGTGCTAAGGGTAATTCACCCCTCCACTTT,CSAKGNSPLHF
TRBD1,TRBV27,TRBJ2-1,few,TGTGCCAGCCGGGACAGCTCCTACAATGAGCAGTTCTTC,CASRDSSYNEQFF
TRBD1,TRBV6-9,TRBJ1-6,-,TGTGCCAGCAGCGAAGCGGACAGGGGAAATTCACCCCTCCACTTT,CASSEADRGNSPLHF
-,TRBV5-8,TRBJ2-7,few,TGTGCCAGCAGTCCACGACTTTCCCGGGTCCAGACCTACGAGCAGTACTTC,CASSPRLSRVQTYEQYF
-,TRBV9,TRBJ2-5,few,TGTGCCAGCAGCCCCTCAGGGAGGCGGGAGACCCAGTACTTC,CASSPSGRRETQYF
TRBD2,TRBV27,TRBJ2-7,once,TGTGCCAGCAGTTTACTCCGGGACTACTCCTACGAGCAGTACTTC,CASSLLRDYSYEQYF
-,TRBV6-5,TRBJ2-7,medium-sized,TGTGCCAGCAAGGTCCGGGAGAGCACTCCTGGCGAGCAGTACTTC,CASKVRESTPGEQYF
-,TRBV10-2,TRBJ1-2,-,TGCGCCAGCAGTGAGACGGTAGGCTATGGCTACACCTTC,CASSETVGYGYTF
-,TRBV2,TRBJ1-1,few,TGTGCCATCGGGCTTGAAGCTTTCTTT,CAIGLEAFF
-,TRBV5-6,TRBJ2-5,few,TGTGCCAGCAGCTTGGCTTTAGGTTCAGAGACCCAGTACTTC,CASSLALGSETQYF
-,TRBV6-6,TRBJ1-1,-,TGTGCCAGCAGAGGGGTAGCTTTCTTT,CASRGVAFF
-,TRBV29-1,TRBJ1-3,large,TGCAGCGTTGACCCCATTGGGTCTGGAAACACCATATATTTT,CSVDPIGSGNTIYF
TRBD2,TRBV7-3,TRBJ2-1,-,TGTGCCAGCAGCTTAACCGGGGGGGGGATCGATGAGCAGTTCTTC,CASSLTGGGIDEQFF
-,TRBV7-3,TRBJ1-1,-,TGTGCCAGCAGCCACGCCGGGGGGAACACTGAAGCTTTCTTT,CASSHAGGNTEAFF
TRBD1,TRBV5-5,TRBJ2-7,large,TGTGCCAGCAGCTTAGATCCCGGGACAGAACTCTACGAGCAGTACTTC,CASSLDPGTELYEQYF
-,TRBV4-2,TRBJ1-1,-,TGTGCCAGCAGCTTGGTTAACACTGAAGCTTTCTTT,CASSLVNTEAFF
-,TRBV27,TRBJ1-3,-,TGTGCCAGCAGTTTGGGGCTCGGAAACACCATATATTTT,CASSLGLGNTIYF
TRBD1,TRBV5-1,TRBJ2-1,-,TGCGCCAGCAGCTCCCGGACAGGGCCCAATGAGCAGTTCTTC,CASSSRTGPNEQFF
TRBD2,TRBV6-4,TRBJ2-3,-,TGTGCCAGCAGTCTCTCTAGCGGGGGCACAGATACGCAGTATTTT,CASSLSSGGTDTQYF
-,TRBV28,TRBJ2-7,few,TGTGCCAGCAGTTTAATGGCGAAGCAGTACTTC,CASSLMAKQYF
-,TRBV12-2,TRBJ1-1,-,TGTGCAAGGCGACAGACAGGGCACACTGAAGCTTTCTTT,CARRQTGHTEAFF
TRBD1,TRBV28,TRBJ2-7,-,TGTGCCAGCAGTTTACCCCGACAGGGGGCATGGTACGAGCAGTACTTC,CASSLPRQGAWYEQYF
-,TRBV18,TRBJ2-5,-,TGTGCCAGCTCACGACAGTACGAGACCCAGTACTTC,CASSRQYETQYF
-,TRBV5-1,TRBJ2-5,-,TGCGCCAGCAGCTTGGTTCCGGGACTCCGTGTAGTGGAGACCCAGTACTTC,CASSLVPGLRVVETQYF